A selection of T cell receptor beta chains follows, all from one sample in a study of shared clonotypes between healthy human individuals. Sequencing used immunoSEQ multiplex PCR; TCRdb keeps in-frame clones, though not all of them. This table holds around 650,000 clones, about 96% found once. The sequenced sample consisted of naive CD8+ T cells sorted from blood. All receptors come from a woman aged 30 to 39 in good health. CDR3s include the opening cysteine and the closing phenylalanine or tryptophan. The order of the fields is V gene, J gene, clone size, D gene, CDR3 DNA, CDR3 protein. The D gene is left open where the match is weak. Rows give clone size only sometimes, using once, few, many, or a class for an expanded clone.

v_gene: TRBV27; j_gene: TRBJ2-7; abundance: NA; d_gene: NA; CDR3nt: TGTGCCAGCAGTCCTACCTACGAGCAGTACTTC; CDR3aa: CASSPTYEQYF
v_gene: TRBV11-2; j_gene: TRBJ1-3; abundance: NA; d_gene: NA; CDR3nt: TGTGCCAGCAGCTTGAGTGGTTCTGGAAACACCATATATTTT; CDR3aa: CASSLSGSGNTIYF
v_gene: TRBV7-9; j_gene: TRBJ2-1; abundance: NA; d_gene: TRBD1; CDR3nt: TGTGCCAGCAGCGGGACAGGGGAGGCCAATGAGCAGTTCTTC; CDR3aa: CASSGTGEANEQFF
v_gene: TRBV29-1; j_gene: TRBJ2-7; abundance: NA; d_gene: TRBD2; CDR3nt: TGCAGCGTTGAGAGTGATCTAGCGGGAGGCATCTCCTCCTACGAGCAGTACTTC; CDR3aa: CSVESDLAGGISSYEQYF
v_gene: TRBV5-6; j_gene: TRBJ2-1; abundance: NA; d_gene: TRBD2; CDR3nt: TGTGCCAGCAGCGCGGGACTAGCGGGAGTTGAGCAGTTCTTC; CDR3aa: CASSAGLAGVEQFF
v_gene: TRBV27; j_gene: TRBJ2-1; abundance: NA; d_gene: TRBD2; CDR3nt: TGTGCCAGCAGTTCGGGGACTAGCGGGAGTAATGAGCAGTTCTTC; CDR3aa: CASSSGTSGSNEQFF
v_gene: TRBV11-2; j_gene: TRBJ1-1; abundance: once; d_gene: NA; CDR3nt: TGTGCCAGCAGCTCGGGACGGATGAACACTGAAGCTTTCTTT; CDR3aa: CASSSGRMNTEAFF
v_gene: TRBV23-1; j_gene: TRBJ1-5; abundance: NA; d_gene: NA; CDR3nt: TGCGCCAGCAGAGCATCTCAGCCCCAGCATTTT; CDR3aa: CASRASQPQHF
v_gene: TRBV19; j_gene: TRBJ2-2; abundance: NA; d_gene: TRBD2; CDR3nt: TGTGCCAGTAGTGGTGCGGGAGGGGACCCGGACACCGGGGAGCTGTTTTTT; CDR3aa: CASSGAGGDPDTGELFF
v_gene: TRBV19; j_gene: TRBJ1-4; abundance: NA; d_gene: NA; CDR3nt: TGTGCCAGTAGTATTGTAGAACGGAGTAATGAAAAACTGTTTTTT; CDR3aa: CASSIVERSNEKLFF
v_gene: TRBV20-1; j_gene: TRBJ1-2; abundance: NA; d_gene: TRBD1; CDR3nt: TGCAGTCTGACAGGGATCGGCTACACCTTC; CDR3aa: CSLTGIGYTF
v_gene: TRBV28; j_gene: TRBJ1-5; abundance: NA; d_gene: NA; CDR3nt: TGTGCCAGCAGCGGGAATCAGCCCCAGCATTTT; CDR3aa: CASSGNQPQHF
v_gene: TRBV4-2; j_gene: TRBJ2-3; abundance: once; d_gene: TRBD2; CDR3nt: TGTGCCAGCAGCCAGGGACTAGGCCCAGATACGCAGTATTTT; CDR3aa: CASSQGLGPDTQYF
v_gene: TRBV27; j_gene: TRBJ2-2; abundance: NA; d_gene: NA; CDR3nt: TGTGCCAGCAGTCCAGTACGACCGAAGATTACCGGGGAGCTGTTTTTT; CDR3aa: CASSPVRPKITGELFF
v_gene: TRBV5-4; j_gene: TRBJ2-7; abundance: few; d_gene: TRBD2; CDR3nt: TGTGCCAGCAGCTTGGCTAGCGGGAGGGCCGATAACGAGCAGTACTTC; CDR3aa: CASSLASGRADNEQYF
v_gene: TRBV7-8; j_gene: TRBJ2-5; abundance: NA; d_gene: NA; CDR3nt: TGTGCCAGCAGCTCGGACCTGGGTCTAGCGAAAGAGACCCAGTACTTC; CDR3aa: CASSSDLGLAKETQYF
v_gene: TRBV2; j_gene: TRBJ2-7; abundance: few; d_gene: TRBD1; CDR3nt: TGTGCCAGCAGTCCCGGGACAGGGTCCTACGAGCAGTACTTC; CDR3aa: CASSPGTGSYEQYF
v_gene: TRBV4-2; j_gene: TRBJ2-7; abundance: NA; d_gene: NA; CDR3nt: TGTGCCAGCAGCCCCTACCCGGGACCCACATACGAGCAGTACTTC; CDR3aa: CASSPYPGPTYEQYF
v_gene: TRBV19; j_gene: TRBJ2-7; abundance: NA; d_gene: NA; CDR3nt: TGTGCCAGTAGTTGGGCAGGATCCTACGAGCAGTACTTC; CDR3aa: CASSWAGSYEQYF
v_gene: TRBV4-2; j_gene: TRBJ2-7; abundance: NA; d_gene: TRBD1; CDR3nt: TGTGCCAGCAGCCAAGACTCCGGGACAGGGGGCTGGAACGAGCAGTACTTC; CDR3aa: CASSQDSGTGGWNEQYF
v_gene: TRBV7-9; j_gene: TRBJ2-2; abundance: NA; d_gene: TRBD2; CDR3nt: TGTGCCAGCAGCTTACTCGGGACTAGGGGGGCCCGGGACACCGGGGAGCTGTTTTTT; CDR3aa: CASSLLGTRGARDTGELFF
v_gene: TRBV9; j_gene: TRBJ1-1; abundance: NA; d_gene: NA; CDR3nt: TGTGCCAGCAGCTTCGGCGGGGGGGTGAGGGACGAAGCTTTCTTT; CDR3aa: CASSFGGGVRDEAFF
v_gene: TRBV5-4; j_gene: TRBJ1-1; abundance: NA; d_gene: NA; CDR3nt: TGTGCCAGCAGCTGGGGGGCTGAAGCTTTCTTT; CDR3aa: CASSWGAEAFF
v_gene: TRBV7-9; j_gene: TRBJ1-5; abundance: NA; d_gene: NA; CDR3nt: TGTGCCAGCAGCCGGGACGGCCGATACAATCAGCCCCAGCATTTT; CDR3aa: CASSRDGRYNQPQHF
v_gene: TRBV10-3; j_gene: TRBJ2-7; abundance: NA; d_gene: NA; CDR3nt: TGTGCCACGCTTGCGGGACCCAGTGGGCCTAGCGCTTACGAGCAGTACTTC; CDR3aa: CATLAGPSGPSAYEQYF